This TCR beta chain was sequenced for a study of graft-versus-host responses after intestinal transplantation. Remarks on this clone: The antigen remains unidentified.

Only in-frame clones appear in the TCRdb table, and some are missing; sequencing was by immunoSEQ multiplex PCR. In the table there are approximately 88,000 clones, roughly 88% of which are singletons. V lost 0 bases, J lost 5 bases, and 11 bases lay in between. The CDR3 contains 14 residues. The V gene's germline CDR1 is SGHRS and CDR2 YFSETQ. The chain joins TRBV5-1 to TRBJ2-5; D may be TRBD2 (7 bases). The sequenced sample was unstimulated CD4+ T cells sorted from spleen or lymph node cells, obtained before intestinal transplant. This TCR came from a human donor who received an intestinal transplant. CDR3 bases: TGCGCCAGCAGCTTGGCTGGGGGGGCGGAGACCCAGTACTTC. Translating it yields CASSLAGGAETQYF. Looking up the rest from reference TRBV5-1 and TRBJ2-5 gives the full variable domain: KAGVTQTPRYLIKTRGQQVTLSCSPISGHRSVSWYQQTPGQGLQFLFEYFSETQRNKGNFPGRFSGRQFSNSRSEMNVSTLELGDSALYLCASSLAGGAETQYFGPGTRLLVL.